This TCR beta chain comes out of a study of CD8+ T cells in alopecia areata. Study context: Tofacitinib administration persisted for 6 to 18 months, succeeded by 6 months off drug. General study findings and limits: Higher clonality and more expanded CD8+ clones appeared in lesional than normal scalp.

Germline CDR1 and CDR2: SNHLY and FYNNEI. The CDR3 has 12 residues. For this clone: The target antigen is unknown.

Following extraction, RNA underwent reverse transcription to cDNA, which served as the sequencing template. Data came from immunoSEQ multiplex PCR; TCRdb stores just in-frame clones and leaves some out. The sample includes fewer than 200,000 clones, around three fifths of them seen just once. This chain connects TRBV2 to TRBJ2-5; D remains ambiguous. The DNA matches TRBJ2-7 better at its end, which makes the J call doubtful. This receptor was obtained from a human donor with alopecia areata. The sample consisted of CD4+ T cells sorted from blood, taken at week 0. The CDR3 protein is CASSEALHEQYF. The CDR3 nucleotides read TGTGCCAGCAGTGAAGCGCTTCACGAGCAGTACTTC.